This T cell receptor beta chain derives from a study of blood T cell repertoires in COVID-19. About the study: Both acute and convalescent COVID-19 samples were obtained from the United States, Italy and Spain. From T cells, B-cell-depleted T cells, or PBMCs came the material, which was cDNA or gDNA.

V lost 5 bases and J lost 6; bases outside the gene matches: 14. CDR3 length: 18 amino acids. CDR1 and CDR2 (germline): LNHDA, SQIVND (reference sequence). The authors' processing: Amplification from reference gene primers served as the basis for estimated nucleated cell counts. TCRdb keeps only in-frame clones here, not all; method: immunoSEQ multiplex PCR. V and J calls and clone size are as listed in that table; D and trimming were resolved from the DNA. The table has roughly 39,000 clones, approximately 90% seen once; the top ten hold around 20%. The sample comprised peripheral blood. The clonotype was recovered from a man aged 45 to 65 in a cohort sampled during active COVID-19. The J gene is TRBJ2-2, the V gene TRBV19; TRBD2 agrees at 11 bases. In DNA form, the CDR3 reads TGTGCCAGTAGTCTCACTAGCGGGAGCTCTCGGTACGCCGGGGAGCTGTTTTTT. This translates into CASSLTSGSSRYAGELFF. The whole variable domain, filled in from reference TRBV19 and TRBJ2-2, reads DGGITQSPKYLFRKEGQNVTLSCEQNLNHDAMYWYRQDPGQGLRLIYYSQIVNDFQKGDIAEGYSVSREKKESFPLTVTSAQKNPTAFYLCASSLTSGSSRYAGELFFGEGSRLTVL.